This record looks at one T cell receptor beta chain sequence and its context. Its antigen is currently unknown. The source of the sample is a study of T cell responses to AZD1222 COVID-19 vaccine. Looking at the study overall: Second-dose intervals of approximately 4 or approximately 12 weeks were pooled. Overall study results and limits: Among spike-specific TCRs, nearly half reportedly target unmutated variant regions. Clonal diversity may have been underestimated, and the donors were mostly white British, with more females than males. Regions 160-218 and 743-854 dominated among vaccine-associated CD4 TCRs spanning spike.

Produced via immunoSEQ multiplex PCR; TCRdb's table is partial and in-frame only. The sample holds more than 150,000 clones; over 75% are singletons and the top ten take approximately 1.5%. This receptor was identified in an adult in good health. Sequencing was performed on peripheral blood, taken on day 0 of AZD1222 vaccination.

CDR3 protein: CASSSAQSATNEKLFF. The CDR3 DNA is TGTGCCAGCAGCTCGGCCCAGTCTGCAACTAATGAAAAACTGTTTTTT. The chain links TRBV7-9 to TRBJ1-4; D remains ambiguous. V lost 4 bases to trimming and J lost 0 bases, with 12 bases between them. The CDR3 runs to 16 residues. The germline CDR1 and CDR2 sequences are SEHNR and FQNEAQ (reference sequence).